These T cell receptor beta chains were read from a single sample in a study of metastatic and nonmetastatic thyroid tumors. From the PCR reads, TCRdb re-called clones with MiXCR. The table has about 34,000 clones, roughly 17% seen once. Specimen: blood. These TCRs come from a female donor with papillary thyroid cancer or a benign thyroid nodule (not recorded which). Some clones in this sample may be carry-over from other donors' samples. Both conserved end residues are part of each CDR3. The order of the fields is V gene, J gene, CDR3 protein.

v_gene: TRBV20-1
j_gene: TRBJ2-2
CDR3aa: CSARAGGDTGELFF

v_gene: TRBV6-1
j_gene: TRBJ2-5
CDR3aa: CASSEGILAGARKTQYF

v_gene: TRBV6-4
j_gene: TRBJ2-3
CDR3aa: CASSGSDTDTQYF

v_gene: TRBV7-2
j_gene: TRBJ2-7
CDR3aa: CASSHPWGAYEQYF

v_gene: TRBV5-6
j_gene: TRBJ2-6
CDR3aa: CASSPAVGLWGANVLTF

v_gene: TRBV30
j_gene: TRBJ2-1
CDR3aa: CAWIRGGGSGHEQFF

v_gene: TRBV11-2
j_gene: TRBJ2-2
CDR3aa: CASSSTPSNTGELFF

v_gene: TRBV10-2
j_gene: TRBJ1-3
CDR3aa: CASSAILQGTGNTIYF

v_gene: TRBV6-1
j_gene: TRBJ2-1
CDR3aa: CASSGPTSGRAGEQFF

v_gene: TRBV29-1
j_gene: TRBJ2-3
CDR3aa: CSGTGLAAPSTDTQYF

v_gene: TRBV20-1
j_gene: TRBJ2-1
CDR3aa: CSARDRRGLSFF

v_gene: TRBV20-1
j_gene: TRBJ2-7
CDR3aa: CSARIAKRELQYEQYF

v_gene: TRBV5-5
j_gene: TRBJ2-7
CDR3aa: CASSPDRDRGSYEQYF

v_gene: TRBV6-6
j_gene: TRBJ2-7
CDR3aa: CASSYRDRGRYEQYF

v_gene: TRBV12-3/TRBV12-4
j_gene: TRBJ2-2
CDR3aa: CASSSRWTGANTGELFF

v_gene: TRBV28
j_gene: TRBJ2-1
CDR3aa: CASIQASGRNEQFF

v_gene: TRBV20-1
j_gene: TRBJ1-1
CDR3aa: CSARGAGRNTEAFF

v_gene: TRBV3-1
j_gene: TRBJ2-1
CDR3aa: CASSRQMSRLTYNEQFF

v_gene: TRBV6-2/TRBV6-3
j_gene: TRBJ1-5
CDR3aa: CASSYSGQGAQPQHF

v_gene: TRBV6-1
j_gene: TRBJ1-1
CDR3aa: CASIFSSGITNTEAFF

v_gene: TRBV3-1
j_gene: TRBJ1-1
CDR3aa: CASSTALNTEAFF

v_gene: TRBV20-1
j_gene: TRBJ2-1
CDR3aa: CSARGLAGGVYNEQFF

v_gene: TRBV20-1
j_gene: TRBJ2-7
CDR3aa: CSAPGLAYEQYF

v_gene: TRBV9
j_gene: TRBJ2-3
CDR3aa: CASSPGGTSSSDTQYF

v_gene: TRBV9
j_gene: TRBJ1-1
CDR3aa: CASSVAGGRVTEAFF

v_gene: TRBV12-3/TRBV12-4
j_gene: TRBJ1-4
CDR3aa: CASSSRNRGRGNEKLFF

v_gene: TRBV15
j_gene: TRBJ2-1
CDR3aa: CATITGATGNEQFF

v_gene: TRBV9
j_gene: TRBJ1-5
CDR3aa: CASRGPGRNQPQHF

v_gene: TRBV19
j_gene: TRBJ2-7
CDR3aa: CASSQTGGLEQYF

v_gene: TRBV20-1
j_gene: TRBJ2-1
CDR3aa: CSAQTDGSSYNEQFF

v_gene: TRBV4-1
j_gene: TRBJ2-3
CDR3aa: CASSQDNRAPNTQYF

v_gene: TRBV6-1
j_gene: TRBJ1-5
CDR3aa: CASSPGESRGPQHF

v_gene: TRBV19
j_gene: TRBJ2-3
CDR3aa: CASSVTGAANTDTQYF

v_gene: TRBV5-1
j_gene: TRBJ2-2
CDR3aa: CASSERTSGSITGELFF

v_gene: TRBV30
j_gene: TRBJ2-3
CDR3aa: CAWEGDTQYF

v_gene: TRBV20-1
j_gene: TRBJ2-7
CDR3aa: CSARDAPHEQYF

v_gene: TRBV20-1
j_gene: TRBJ2-4
CDR3aa: CSATPLAGHSLAKNIRYF

v_gene: TRBV28
j_gene: TRBJ2-3
CDR3aa: CASSSASGSTDTQYF

v_gene: TRBV6-1
j_gene: TRBJ1-5
CDR3aa: CASSPDRAVNQPQHF

v_gene: TRBV4-2
j_gene: TRBJ2-1
CDR3aa: CASSQGRGSGNEQFF

v_gene: TRBV7-9
j_gene: TRBJ2-7
CDR3aa: CASSLEAYEQYF

v_gene: TRBV6-5
j_gene: TRBJ2-1
CDR3aa: CASSYSRGSSYNEQFF

v_gene: TRBV6-1
j_gene: TRBJ1-2
CDR3aa: CASSEARGGGGDGYTF

v_gene: TRBV5-4
j_gene: TRBJ2-3
CDR3aa: CASSLGGTSGTDTQYF

v_gene: TRBV20-1
j_gene: TRBJ2-1
CDR3aa: CNARDGRDNHEQFF

v_gene: TRBV20-1
j_gene: TRBJ1-5
CDR3aa: CSANRGSNQPQHF

v_gene: TRBV28
j_gene: TRBJ1-1
CDR3aa: CASRLLTENLNTEAFF

v_gene: TRBV30
j_gene: TRBJ1-2
CDR3aa: CASLAGSNYGYTF

v_gene: TRBV2
j_gene: TRBJ2-7
CDR3aa: CASSVQSNSYEQYF

v_gene: TRBV2
j_gene: TRBJ1-2
CDR3aa: CASSKRRTGLRMGFGGYTF

v_gene: TRBV6-1
j_gene: TRBJ2-3
CDR3aa: CASSSRDREVDTQYF

v_gene: TRBV9
j_gene: TRBJ2-1
CDR3aa: CASSVGVSGVQEQFF

v_gene: TRBV5-1
j_gene: TRBJ1-2
CDR3aa: CASSLGTDYGYTF

v_gene: TRBV12-3/TRBV12-4
j_gene: TRBJ2-1
CDR3aa: CASSLMGSSYNEQFF